A selection of T cell receptor beta chains follows, all from one sample in a study of T cells after yellow fever vaccination. TCRdb processed the 5' RACE reads anew with MiXCR; each CDR3 protein has one entry. The data show some 300,000 distinct CDR3 sequences, under 9% seen once. The sequencing used CD4+ T cells sorted from PBMCs, collected 5 days after the yellow fever booster vaccination. All receptors come from a man younger than 35 who received the YFV17D yellow fever vaccine. CDR3s include the opening cysteine and the closing phenylalanine or tryptophan.

v_gene: TRBV25-1
len: 14
CDR3aa: CASSPGWGTDTQYF

v_gene: TRBV4-3
len: 16
CDR3aa: CASSQDGGTHNSPLHF

v_gene: TRBV7-2
len: 13
CDR3aa: CASSIRQNTEAFF

v_gene: TRBV6-1
len: 18
CDR3aa: CASRRARTGGAGQETQYF

v_gene: TRBV20-1
len: 14
CDR3aa: CSARGQQVNSPLHF

v_gene: TRBV7-9
len: 13
CDR3aa: CASIRGLGETQYF

v_gene: TRBV6-2/TRBV6-3
len: 13
CDR3aa: CASSYSTEYGYTF

v_gene: TRBV3-1
len: 15
CDR3aa: CASSQGGVATDTQYF

v_gene: TRBV4-1
len: 13
CDR3aa: CASSLLLQETQYF

v_gene: TRBV2
len: 13
CDR3aa: CASTRQIVGGYTF

v_gene: TRBV20-1
len: 14
CDR3aa: CSARDVKNNSPLHF

v_gene: TRBV15
len: 13
CDR3aa: CATSRSLNTEAFF

v_gene: TRBV6-2/TRBV6-3
len: 14
CDR3aa: CASRQGLYQETQYF

v_gene: TRBV5-1
len: 15
CDR3aa: CASSRSGTETGELFF

v_gene: TRBV12-3/TRBV12-4
len: 16
CDR3aa: CASSRLAGVGYNEQFF

v_gene: TRBV4-2
len: 14
CDR3aa: CASSQDERYNEQFF

v_gene: TRBV18
len: 15
CDR3aa: CASSPQGPSQYGYTF

v_gene: TRBV5-1
len: 14
CDR3aa: CASSLGQIDFGYTF

v_gene: TRBV6-5
len: 15
CDR3aa: CASSYSARGPYGYTF

v_gene: TRBV5-1
len: 13
CDR3aa: CASSFPGDDTQYF

v_gene: TRBV12-3/TRBV12-4
len: 11
CDR3aa: CASSLADEAFF

v_gene: TRBV5-4
len: 15
CDR3aa: CASSLWEGAWDGYTF

v_gene: TRBV4-3
len: 15
CDR3aa: CASSQATGSDPRQYF

v_gene: TRBV7-9
len: 14
CDR3aa: CASSLDSTGAEAFF

v_gene: TRBV5-1
len: 15
CDR3aa: CASSFSGEVGQPQHF

v_gene: TRBV10-3
len: 14
CDR3aa: CAISESKVGNTIYF

v_gene: TRBV5-1
len: 14
CDR3aa: CASSPRQRQETQYF

v_gene: TRBV6-6
len: 17
CDR3aa: CASSSAVSDSYNSPLHF

v_gene: TRBV9
len: 18
CDR3aa: CASSVEYPSGGATDTQYF

v_gene: TRBV12-3/TRBV12-4
len: 12
CDR3aa: CASSKTRQEQFF

v_gene: TRBV7-8
len: 15
CDR3aa: CASSPSPGAQRTQYF

v_gene: TRBV6-5
len: 16
CDR3aa: CASGPSGGAFAGELFF

v_gene: TRBV12-3/TRBV12-4
len: 12
CDR3aa: CASSFEVGEQFF

v_gene: TRBV19
len: 13
CDR3aa: CASSNRDIQPQHF

v_gene: TRBV24-1
len: 12
CDR3aa: CATAGSTDTQYF

v_gene: TRBV7-6
len: 16
CDR3aa: CASSLSQGPSNEKLFF

v_gene: TRBV7-2
len: 12
CDR3aa: CAVRSSYNEQFF

v_gene: TRBV2
len: 13
CDR3aa: CESGRGTGVEQFF

v_gene: TRBV29-1
len: 12
CDR3aa: CSVEPDTDTQYF

v_gene: TRBV20-1
len: 13
CDR3aa: CSARRGAGTEAFF

v_gene: TRBV5-1
len: 17
CDR3aa: CASSLVRPGQGDSPLHF

v_gene: TRBV6-5
len: 14
CDR3aa: CASTNRGNGNTIYF

v_gene: TRBV7-8
len: 13
CDR3aa: CASSSPVNYGYTF

v_gene: TRBV12-3/TRBV12-4
len: 13
CDR3aa: CASIGTDREKLFF

v_gene: TRBV4-2
len: 15
CDR3aa: CASSLRGNRGETQYF

v_gene: TRBV5-5
len: 14
CDR3aa: CASSLVTGTPKAFF

v_gene: TRBV5-1
len: 19
CDR3aa: CASSSPLTGVVSSYNEQFF

v_gene: TRBV2
len: 16
CDR3aa: CAKRGQGGLSGNTIYF

v_gene: TRBV20-1
len: 14
CDR3aa: CSARDLRGTYEQYF

v_gene: TRBV7-2
len: 14
CDR3aa: CASIQTPGAYEQYF

v_gene: TRBV2
len: 13
CDR3aa: CAGSYEGEETQYF

v_gene: TRBV5-1
len: 15
CDR3aa: CASRVEAGGGPEAFF

v_gene: TRBV9
len: 18
CDR3aa: CASSVGEGGLYYFSEQYF

v_gene: TRBV5-1
len: 13
CDR3aa: CASSLVVQTEQFF

v_gene: TRBV29-1
len: 13
CDR3aa: CSVVPEKGDEQYF